The 20 T cell receptor beta chains listed next were all sequenced from one sample in a study of blood T cell repertoires in COVID-19. Measured with immunoSEQ multiplex PCR; TCRdb has only the in-frame clones, and not every one. The data hold around 79,000 clones, with roughly nine tenths observed a single time. The material sequenced was peripheral blood. These receptors were obtained from a human donor in a cohort sampled during active COVID-19.

CDR3 region: CATNSGDAYNEQFF. The CDR3 DNA reads TGTGCCACCAACAGCGGGGATGCCTACAATGAGCAGTTCTTC. The chain joins TRBV10-3 to TRBJ2-1; 7 bases fit TRBD2. The CDR3 length is 14 residues. J was trimmed by 2 bases and V by 10 bases; bases with no gene match: 8. CDR1 and CDR2 from the germline V gene are ENHRY and SYGVKD.

This rearrangement joins TRBV19 to TRBJ2-5; 8 bases map to TRBD1. Germline-derived CDR1 and CDR2 are LNHDA and SQIVND (reference sequence). Losses at the gene ends were 5 bases for V and 5 bases for J; bases not matched to a gene: 7. The CDR3 sequence is 14 residues long. Written as DNA, the CDR3 is TGTGCCAGTAGTGGCAGGGGGCACCGGGAGACCCAGTACTTC. Translating it yields CASSGRGHRETQYF.

The J gene is TRBJ2-6, the V gene TRBV5-1; D is perhaps TRBD2 (5 bases). CDR3 length: 15 amino acids. V shed 3 bases and J shed 0 bases, with 7 bases lying between them. The V gene's germline CDR1 is SGHRS and CDR2 YFSETQ. This CDR3 reads CASSSTSSGANVLTF. In DNA form, the CDR3 reads TGCGCCAGCAGCTCCACTAGCTCTGGGGCCAACGTCCTGACTTTC.

The chain is built from TRBV6-2 or TRBV6-3 and TRBJ2-1; D is unresolved. V lost 2 bases, J lost 0 bases, and 8 bases lay in between. The CDR3 is 15 amino acids. Germline loops: CDR1 MNHEY, CDR2 SVGEGT. CDR3 nucleotide sequence: TGTGCCAGCAGTTACGAGGTGAACTCCTACAATGAGCAGTTCTTC. Protein: CASSYEVNSYNEQFF.

The chain links TRBV2 to TRBJ2-7, with 10 bases that match TRBD1. The germline gives CDR1 SNHLY, CDR2 FYNNEI. J gave up 5 bases and V 3 bases, and 7 bases lay outside the gene matches. The length of the CDR3 is 15 residues. CDR3 sequence reads: CASSDATGGLNEQYF. In DNA, the CDR3 is TGTGCCAGCAGTGATGCGACAGGGGGCCTCAACGAGCAGTACTTC. The variable domain in full, completed from reference TRBV2 and TRBJ2-7, reads EPEVTQTPSHQVTQMGQEVILRCVPISNHLYFYWYRQILGQKVEFLVSFYNNEISEKSEIFDDQFSVERPDGSNFTLKIRSTKLEDSAMYFCASSDATGGLNEQYFGPGTRLTVT.

V and J are TRBV28 and TRBJ2-7; 7 positions match TRBD1. CDR1 and CDR2 from the germline V gene are MDHEN and SYDVKM. The CDR3 extends over 13 amino acids. Trimming at V came to 6 bases and at J to 12 bases, leaving 14 bases not matched to a gene. The CDR3: CASRPGQTLFGYF. CDR3 in DNA: TGTGCCAGCAGACCGGGACAGACACTTTTTGGGTACTTC.

The chain combines TRBV30 with TRBJ1-4; 8 bases are shared with TRBD1. Losses at the gene ends were 3 bases for V and 8 bases for J; bases not matched to a gene: 11. Germline CDR1 and CDR2: GTSNPN and SVGIG (reference sequence). The CDR3 is 15 residues long. This chain's CDR3 is CAWRAGGLGGEKLFF. The CDR3 DNA follows: TGTGCCTGGAGGGCAGGGGGCCTAGGGGGAGAAAAACTGTTTTTT.

The chain links TRBV18 to TRBJ1-1; D remains unclear. V was clipped by 3 bases and J by 2 bases, with 10 bases between them. The length of the CDR3 is 14 residues. The germline V gene encodes CDR1 KGHSH and CDR2 LQKENI. The CDR3 DNA is TGTGCCAGCTCACCCGGCCAGACTAACACTGAAGCTTTCTTT. Translated, it gives CASSPGQTNTEAFF. The full variable domain, rest sourced from reference TRBV18 and TRBJ1-1, is NAGVMQNPRHLVRRRGQEARLRCSPMKGHSHVYWYRQLPEEGLKFMVYLQKENIIDESGMPKERFSAEFPKEGPSILRIQQVVRGDSAAYFCASSPGQTNTEAFFGQGTRLTVV.

This chain connects TRBV28 to TRBJ2-3; TRBD2 agrees at 8 bases. Losses at the gene ends were 2 bases for V and 4 bases for J; bases not matched to a gene: 8. CDR1 MDHEN and CDR2 SYDVKM come from the germline V gene. The CDR3 extends over 16 amino acids. CDR3 nucleotide sequence: TGTGCCAGCAGTTTACGGGGGGGCGTCCACTCAGATACGCAGTATTTT. Translating it yields CASSLRGGVHSDTQYF.

The V and J genes are TRBV3-1 (or the pseudogene TRBV3-2) and TRBJ2-3; D gene uncertain. This CDR3 contains 14 residues. V lost 10 bases and J lost 0, with 14 bases in between. Germline V gene data show CDR1 as LGHDT and CDR2 as YNNKEL (reference sequence). CDR3 region: CATRPQTSTDTQYF. The CDR3 bases are TGTGCCACCCGTCCTCAAACTAGCACAGATACGCAGTATTTT.

On this clone itself: The conserved final phenylalanine or tryptophan is absent from the CDR3, which likely points to a read error. This chain connects TRBV3-1 (or the pseudogene TRBV3-2) to TRBJ2-4; 7 nucleotides line up with TRBD1. The germline CDR1 and CDR2 sequences are LGHDT and YNNKEL (reference sequence). With V trimmed by 1 base and J by 7 bases, 7 bases remained unmatched. CDR3 length: 15 amino acids. The CDR3 sequence: CASSQGGQTHNIQYL. In DNA, the CDR3 is TGTGCCAGCAGCCAAGGGGGACAGACTCACAACATTCAGTACCTC.

This chain uses TRBV13 with TRBJ2-3; TRBD1 matches 7 bases. Germline V gene lookup returns CDR1 PRHDT and CDR2 FYEKMQ (reference sequence). The CDR3 contains 15 residues. Trimming at V came to 4 bases and at J to 2 bases, leaving 6 bases not matched to a gene. CDR3 sequence: CASSSDQGVTDTQYF. CDR3 nucleotides: TGTGCCAGCAGCTCCGACCAGGGGGTCACAGATACGCAGTATTTT.

The rearrangement joins TRBV11-2 to TRBJ2-2, with 7 bases fitting TRBD1. The CDR3 has 15 amino acids. Looked up from germline, CDR1 is SGHAT and CDR2 is FQNNGV. V trimming: 5 bases; J trimming: 4 bases; junction bases outside the gene matches: 7. CDR3 sequence reads: CASSTRQGLTGELFF. Written as DNA, the CDR3 is TGTGCCAGCAGCACCAGACAGGGTCTCACCGGGGAGCTGTTTTTT. The full variable domain, completed using reference TRBV11-2 and TRBJ2-2, is EAGVAQSPRYKIIEKRQSVAFWCNPISGHATLYWYQQILGQGPKLLIQFQNNGVVDDSQLPKDRFSAERLKGVDSTLKIQPAKLEDSAVYLCASSTRQGLTGELFFGEGSRLTVL.

With regard to this clone: The sample has other DNA sequences that encode this CDR3 too. This chain connects TRBV9 to TRBJ1-1; possibly TRBD1 for D (6 bases). This CDR3 spans 14 amino acids. V was pared by 1 base and J by 1 base, with 8 bases between. Germline V gene lookup returns CDR1 SGDLS and CDR2 YYNGEE. CDR3 coding DNA: TGTGCCAGCAGCGTACGAGGGGGGAACACTGAAGCTTTCTTT. Encoded protein: CASSVRGGNTEAFF.

The chain is built from TRBV13 and TRBJ2-5, with D uncertain. From germline, CDR1 is PRHDT and CDR2 FYEKMQ (reference sequence). Trimming removed 5 bases at V and 1 base at J, with 5 bases between. The CDR3 spans 12 residues. The CDR3 nucleotides read TGTGCCAGCAGCCGCGGCCAAGAGACCCAGTACTTC. Protein sequence: CASSRGQETQYF. Looking up the rest from reference TRBV13 and TRBJ2-5 gives the full variable domain: AAGVIQSPRHLIKEKRETATLKCYPIPRHDTVYWYQQGPGQDPQFLISFYEKMQSDKGSIPDRFSAQQFSDYHSELNMSSLELGDSALYFCASSRGQETQYFGPGTRLLVL.

The chain is built from TRBV7-8 and TRBJ1-4; D not certain. This CDR3 is built from 15 residues. V shed 8 bases and J shed 0 bases, with 13 bases lying between them. Germline V lookup: CDR1 SGHVS, CDR2 FQNEAQ. Written as DNA, the CDR3 is TGTGCCAGCTCACAGAGAAGGCCAACTAATGAAAAACTGTTTTTT. The encoded protein is CASSQRRPTNEKLFF.

The chain uses TRBV2 and TRBJ1-5; D might be TRBD1 (5 bases). The CDR3 consists of 15 residues. Germline assignment: CDR1 SNHLY and CDR2 FYNNEI. The V end was cut by 7 bases, the J end by 7 bases, with 20 bases between. CDR3 sequence: CASKERAGVRQPQHF. CDR3 nucleotide sequence: TGTGCCAGCAAAGAAAGGGCGGGGGTACGGCAGCCCCAGCATTTT.

The gene calls are TRBV27 and TRBJ1-1, with a possible D match to TRBD1 (5 bases). The CDR3 has 15 residues. V lost 0 bases and J lost 4, with 12 bases in between. The germline CDR1 and CDR2 sequences are MNHEY and SMNVEV (reference sequence). The CDR3 DNA is TGTGCCAGCAGTTTATCCCGGCAGGGTGGCACTGAAGCTTTCTTT. Amino acids: CASSLSRQGGTEAFF.

The J gene is TRBJ1-1, the V gene TRBV4-1; TRBD1 agrees at 8 bases. Per the germline V gene, CDR1 is MGHRA and CDR2 is YSYEKL. Unmatched junction bases numbered 4, after V lost 1 base and J lost 0 bases. CDR3 size: 16 residues. DNA for the CDR3: TGCGCCAGCAGCCAAGGCGACAGGGGCTTGAACACTGAAGCTTTCTTT. As protein: CASSQGDRGLNTEAFF.

DNA for the CDR3: TGTGCCAGCAGTTTATCGGGGCGGGACCGCTCCTACGAGCAGTACTTC. This codes for CASSLSGRDRSYEQYF. This chain joins TRBV27 and TRBJ2-7; D is possibly TRBD2 (6 bases). The germline V gene has CDR1 MNHEY and CDR2 SMNVEV (reference sequence). V lost 0 bases and J 0 bases, leaving 12 bases between the germline ends. There are 16 residues in the CDR3.